This TCR beta chain was recovered during a study of shared clonotypes between healthy human individuals. Study conclusions and caveats: A small donor pool kept down the genetic and exposure-history diversity that was represented. When compared with the clonotypes that were shared by all four sorted-subset donors, the non-shared clonotypes turned out to have lower generation probabilities.

The CDR3 contains 15 residues. Trimming left V 4 bases short and J 2 bases short, with 13 bases between. Germline V gene sequence: CDR1 SGDLS, CDR2 YYNGEE. Selected positively for CCR7 and CD45RO-negative, naive CD8 cells excluded terminally differentiated effector memory CD45RA+ cells. Remarks on this clone: What it binds is not known.

The protocol was immunoSEQ multiplex PCR, while the TCRdb copy is restricted to in-frame clones and leaves out a portion. This sample has roughly 650,000 clones, with approximately 96% found just once. Source material: naive CD8+ T cells sorted from blood. This clonotype was obtained from a woman in her thirties in good health. V gene TRBV9 combines with J gene TRBJ1-5; perhaps TRBD1 as D (5 bases). The CDR3 protein is CASSYGGGGNQPQHF. The DNA for the CDR3 is TGTGCCAGCAGCTACGGGGGTGGTGGCAATCAGCCCCAGCATTTT. The complete variable domain, with remaining parts taken from reference TRBV9 and TRBJ1-5, reads DSGVTQTPKHLITATGQRVTLRCSPRSGDLSVYWYQQSLDQGLQFLIQYYNGEERAKGNILERFSAQQFPDLHSELNLSSLELGDSALYFCASSYGGGGNQPQHFGDGTRLSIL.